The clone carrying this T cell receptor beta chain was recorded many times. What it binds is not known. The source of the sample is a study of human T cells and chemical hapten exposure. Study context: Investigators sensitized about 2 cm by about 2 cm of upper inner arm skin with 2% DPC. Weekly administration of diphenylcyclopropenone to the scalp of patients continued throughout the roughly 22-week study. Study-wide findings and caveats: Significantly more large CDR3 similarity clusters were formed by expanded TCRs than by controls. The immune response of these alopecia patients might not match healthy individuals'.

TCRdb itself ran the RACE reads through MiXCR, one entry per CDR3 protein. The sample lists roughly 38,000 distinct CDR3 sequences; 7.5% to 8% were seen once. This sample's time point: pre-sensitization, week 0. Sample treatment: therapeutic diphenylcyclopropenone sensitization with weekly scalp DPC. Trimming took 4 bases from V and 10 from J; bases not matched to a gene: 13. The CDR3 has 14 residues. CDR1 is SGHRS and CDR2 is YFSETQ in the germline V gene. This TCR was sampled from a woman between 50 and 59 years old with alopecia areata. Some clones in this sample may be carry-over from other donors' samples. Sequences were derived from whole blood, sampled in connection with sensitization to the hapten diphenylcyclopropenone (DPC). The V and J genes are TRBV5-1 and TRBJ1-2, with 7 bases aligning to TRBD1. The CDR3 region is CASSSNSQDRLYTF. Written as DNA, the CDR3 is TGCGCCAGCAGCAGTAATAGCCAGGACAGGCTCTACACCTTC.